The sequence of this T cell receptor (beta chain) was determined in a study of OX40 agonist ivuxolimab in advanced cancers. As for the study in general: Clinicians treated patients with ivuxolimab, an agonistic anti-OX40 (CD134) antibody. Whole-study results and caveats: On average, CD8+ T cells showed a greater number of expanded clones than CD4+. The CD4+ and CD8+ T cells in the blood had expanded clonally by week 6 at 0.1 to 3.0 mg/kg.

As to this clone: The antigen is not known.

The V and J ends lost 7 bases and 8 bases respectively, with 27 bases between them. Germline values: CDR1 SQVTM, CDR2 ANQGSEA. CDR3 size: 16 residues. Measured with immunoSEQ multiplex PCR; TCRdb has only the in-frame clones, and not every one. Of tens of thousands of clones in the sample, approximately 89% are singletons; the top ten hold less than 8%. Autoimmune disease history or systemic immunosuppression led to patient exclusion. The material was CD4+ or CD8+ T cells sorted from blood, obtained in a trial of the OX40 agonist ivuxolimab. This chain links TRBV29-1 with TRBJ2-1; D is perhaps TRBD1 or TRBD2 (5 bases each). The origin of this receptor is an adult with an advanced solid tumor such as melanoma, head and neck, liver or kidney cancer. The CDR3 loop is CSAHAAGSVSFDEQFF. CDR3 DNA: TGCAGCGCCCACGCAGCAGGGAGTGTGAGTTTCGATGAGCAGTTCTTC.